This T cell receptor beta chain originates from a study of blood T cell repertoires in COVID-19 (dated by TCRdb to 2018 to 2021). Regarding the study in general: Collaborator samples came from the United States, Italy and Spain and covered acute and convalescent phases of COVID-19. The prospective study material was composed of cDNA or gDNA derived from T cells, B-cell-depleted T cells, or PBMCs. Where HLA class I and class II types were available, the types were taken from metadata supplied by the sample provider, not from assay-based typing. The samples were drawn from the first 160 participants of the ongoing ImmuneRACE study and from some 1,300 subjects provided by 6 global collaborators. A de-identified subject ID, COVID-19 status, age in years and sex were almost always included in the sample metadata. A freely available public database, intended as a resource for researchers studying the immune response to SARS-CoV-2, is where the repertoires were released. The dataset comprised deeply sampled blood TCRbeta repertoires from subjects exposed to, actively infected with, or recovered from COVID-19. The investigation overall reported the following: The amount of clinical and demographic metadata varied by source and participant and was provided uncurated.

Collaborating institutions collected whole blood in K2EDTA tubes following their own protocols. Collaborator samples were shipped for TCRbeta analysis as frozen whole blood, isolated PBMCs, or DNA extracted from either sample type. TCRbeta CDR3 regions were amplified from genomic DNA using the immunoSEQ Assay, a bias-controlled multiplex PCR. The paper's processing steps were these. Within the assay, amplification of reference gene primers was used to estimate how many nucleated cells each sample contained. To quantify the absolute abundance of each unique TCRbeta CDR3 rearrangement, sequence reads were collapsed and filtered. Productive Simpson clonality was computed per sample as the square root of Simpson's diversity index over productive rearrangements. TCRdb took over this immuneACCESS table, retaining in-frame rearrangements with V and J assigned. Such tables are incomplete; in checked studies, under half of the missing clones stem from an unresolved V gene, and the remainder is unexplained. The DNA was the basis for D and trimming; V, J and clone size are from that table. The sample profile shows 20,000 to 25,000 clones; just over 85% of them were found once. The top ten hold around a sixth of the sample.

On this clone itself: Its antigen target is currently unknown. Base qualities are not at hand, and no much larger clone is one base apart.

Trimming removed 4 bases from V and 3 bases from J, leaving 15 bases between the germline ends. Per the germline V gene (reference sequence), LGHDT is the CDR1 and YNNKEL is the CDR2. From its cysteine to its phenylalanine, the CDR3 spans 15 amino acids. CDR3 DNA only is kept here, 45 bases in frame from base 1. The clonotype comes from an elderly woman with acute or convalescent COVID-19. Source material: peripheral blood. The sequence is built from TRBV3-1 (or the pseudogene TRBV3-2) and TRBJ2-5, with the identity of the D gene unclear. The CDR3 corresponds to CASSPSLNSKETQYF. The DNA sequence reads TGTGCCAGCAGCCCCTCCTTGAACAGTAAAGAGACCCAGTACTTC.